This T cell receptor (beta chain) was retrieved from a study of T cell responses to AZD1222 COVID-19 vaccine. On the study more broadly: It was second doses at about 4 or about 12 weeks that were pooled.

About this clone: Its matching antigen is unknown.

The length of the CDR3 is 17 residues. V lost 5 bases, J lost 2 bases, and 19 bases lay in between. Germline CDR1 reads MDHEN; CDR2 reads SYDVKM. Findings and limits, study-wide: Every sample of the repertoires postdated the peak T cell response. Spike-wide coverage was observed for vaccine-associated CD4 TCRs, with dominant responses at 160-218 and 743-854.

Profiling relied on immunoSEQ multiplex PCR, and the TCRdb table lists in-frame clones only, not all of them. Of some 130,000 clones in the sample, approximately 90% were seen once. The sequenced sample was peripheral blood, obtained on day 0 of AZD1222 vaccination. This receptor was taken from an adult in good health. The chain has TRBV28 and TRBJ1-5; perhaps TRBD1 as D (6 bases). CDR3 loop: CASSPTGLKGGNQPQHF. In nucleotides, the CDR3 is TGTGCCAGCAGTCCGACAGGACTAAAGGGCGGCAATCAGCCCCAGCATTTT.